The 19 T cell receptor beta chains below were found in one sample sequenced in a study of PD-1 blockade in classical Hodgkin lymphoma. This sample's time point: cycle 4 day 1 (C4D1), after 5 to 7 weeks of nivolumab. Relapses following autologous stem cell transplantation were seen in all patients, with brentuximab vedotin exposure varying. Profiled with immunoSEQ multiplex PCR; TCRdb holds only in-frame clones, not every one. This sample has 96,000 or so clones, with about 92% found just once. Sequences were derived from peripheral blood mononuclear cells (PBMCs), sampled before the fourth cycle of nivolumab. The receptors come from a human donor with classical Hodgkin lymphoma.

The chain joins TRBV5-1 to TRBJ2-5; TRBD2 is a possible D gene (6 bases). V was pared by 0 bases and J by 2 bases, with 11 bases between. The CDR3 has 15 amino acids. The germline V gene has CDR1 SGHRS and CDR2 YFSETQ. CDR3 loop: CASSLAAGKQETQYF. DNA of the CDR3: TGCGCCAGCAGCTTGGCCGCGGGGAAACAAGAGACCCAGTACTTC.

The CDR3 protein is CASSYYSGVNTGELFF. The DNA for the CDR3 is TGTGCCAGCAGTTACTATAGCGGGGTTAACACCGGGGAGCTGTTTTTT. The chain uses TRBV6-5 and TRBJ2-2; TRBD2 agrees at 8 bases. CDR3 size: 16 residues. The germline V gene encodes CDR1 MNHEY and CDR2 SVGAGI. V was clipped by 1 base and J by 2 bases; unmatched bases: 3.

The rearrangement uses TRBV28 and TRBJ2-1; 13 bases are shared with TRBD2. V gave up 1 base and J gave up 9 bases; unmatched junction bases: 9. Germline loops: CDR1 MDHEN, CDR2 SYDVKM. The CDR3 loop spans 17 amino acids. CDR3 region: CASSLFPPTSGRGEQFF. DNA for the CDR3: TGTGCCAGCAGTTTATTTCCTCCAACTAGCGGGAGGGGTGAGCAGTTCTTC.

The chain carries TRBV12-5 and TRBJ2-7, with 8 bases aligning to TRBD1. The germline V gene has CDR1 LGHNT and CDR2 FRNRAP. After removal of 6 bases from V and 5 bases from J, the junction contained 3 bases not matched to a gene. The CDR3 spans 12 residues. The CDR3 nucleotides read TGTGCTAGTGGCCGGGGACAGGACGAGCAGTACTTC. This translates into CASGRGQDEQYF.

In this sample, this clone turned up once. This chain joins TRBV9 and TRBJ2-7; TRBD1 is a possible D gene (5 bases). This CDR3 is built from 14 residues. Trimming pared 0 bases from V and 2 bases from J, leaving 9 bases between. Looked up from germline, CDR1 is SGDLS and CDR2 is YYNGEE. The CDR3 DNA is TGTGCCAGCAGCGTAGAGAAGGGGACCTACGAGCAGTACTTC. This codes for CASSVEKGTYEQYF.

The chain has TRBV11-2 and TRBJ2-1, with D unresolved. This CDR3 contains 14 residues. The germline V gene has CDR1 SGHAT and CDR2 FQNNGV. With 0 bases removed from V and 4 bases from J, the gap between germline ends came to 7 bases. The CDR3 region has the DNA TGTGCCAGCAGCTTAGATCAGTTTTACAATGAGCAGTTCTTC. This translates into CASSLDQFYNEQFF.

This sequence joins TRBV10-3 and TRBJ2-7, with a weak D call TRBD2 (6 bases). This CDR3 has 14 amino acids. Germline-derived CDR1 and CDR2 are ENHRY and SYGVKD. V lost 5 bases and J 2 bases, leaving 13 bases between the germline ends. The CDR3 region has the DNA TGTGCCATCAGTCTTGTTGGGAGGACCTACGAGCAGTACTTC. Translating gives CAISLVGRTYEQYF.

This rearrangement joins TRBV5-8 to TRBJ1-3; unclear D gene. Germline V CDR1 and CDR2: SGHTS, YDEGEE. V was pared by 0 bases and J by 4 bases, with 8 bases between. This CDR3 has 14 amino acids. CDR3 region: CASSLVAAGNTIYF. The CDR3 nucleotides are TGTGCCAGCAGCTTGGTCGCAGCGGGAAACACCATATATTTT.

The V and J genes are TRBV25-1 and TRBJ1-2; D might be TRBD1 (6 bases). Germline CDR1 MGHDK, CDR2 SYGVNS. The CDR3 covers 14 residues. V lost 7 bases and J 9 bases, leaving 21 bases between the germline ends. The CDR3 protein is CASTPGGAEYRYTF. In DNA form, the CDR3 reads TGTGCCAGCACCCCCGGGGGCGCAGAGTACCGCTACACCTTC.

V usage is TRBV7-9 and J usage is TRBJ1-5; a possible D gene is TRBD1 (5 bases). Germline-derived CDR1 and CDR2 are SEHNR and FQNEAQ (reference sequence). The CDR3 covers 14 residues. The germline V and J ends were trimmed by 3 bases and 10 bases, with 16 bases remaining between them. The chain's CDR3 is CASSFAGTLGPQHF. CDR3 coding DNA: TGTGCCAGCAGCTTTGCCGGGACCTTGGGACCCCAGCATTTT.

In its sample, this clone was seen once. The V call is TRBV27, the J call TRBJ1-5; a possible D gene is TRBD1 (5 bases). Germline values: CDR1 MNHEY, CDR2 SMNVEV (reference sequence). Deletions cut 5 bases from V and 0 bases from J, with 8 bases between. The CDR3 sequence is 14 residues long. The CDR3: CASSGGGSNQPQHF. The CDR3 DNA reads as TGTGCCAGCAGTGGGGGTGGTAGCAATCAGCCCCAGCATTTT.

J is TRBJ2-1 and V is TRBV4-1; no definite D call. The germline CDR1 and CDR2 sequences are MGHRA and YSYEKL. The CDR3 has 15 residues. The V end lost 1 base, the J end lost 3 bases, and 10 bases lay between the germline ends. The CDR3 nucleotides are TGCGCCAGCAGCCAAGGTCCCCTGGACTACAATGAGCAGTTCTTC. Translated: CASSQGPLDYNEQFF.

V and J are TRBV4-2 and TRBJ2-7; tentative D call: TRBD2 (7 bases). This CDR3 has 15 residues. V was clipped by 0 bases and J by 3 bases, with 12 bases between them. Germline V lookup: CDR1 LGHNA, CDR2 YNFKEQ. The CDR3 DNA sequence: TGTGCCAGCAGCCAAGAAGGGGGGACTAACTACGAGCAGTACTTC. It specifies CASSQEGGTNYEQYF.

This rearrangement joins TRBV18 to TRBJ1-3; weak D call: TRBD1 (6 bases). Germline loops: CDR1 KGHSH, CDR2 LQKENI. The CDR3 contains 17 residues. V lost 0 bases, J lost 1 base, and 13 bases lay in between. CDR3 in DNA: TGTGCCAGCTCACCACCCTGGGGGCAGCCTTCTGGAAACACCATATATTTT. It codes for CASSPPWGQPSGNTIYF.

The gene calls are TRBV5-6 and TRBJ2-2; D is ambiguous. The CDR3 contains 11 residues. From germline, CDR1 is SGHDT and CDR2 YYEEEE. Trimming shortened V by 3 bases and J by 7 bases, and 4 bases separated the two germline ends. The CDR3 sequence: CASSWDGELFF. The CDR3 coding sequence is TGTGCCAGCAGCTGGGACGGGGAGCTGTTTTTT.

The chain links TRBV14 to TRBJ2-2, with a possible D match to TRBD2 (5 bases). Trimming removed 1 base at V and 3 bases at J, with 12 bases between. CDR1 SGHDN and CDR2 FVKESK come from the germline V gene. This CDR3 has 16 amino acids. CDR3 sequence reads: CASSQGRGTYTGELFF. Written as DNA, the CDR3 is TGTGCCAGCAGCCAAGGACGGGGAACCTACACCGGGGAGCTGTTTTTT.

V usage is TRBV11-3 and J usage is TRBJ2-5; 13 nucleotides line up with TRBD2. V dropped 5 bases and J dropped 2; count of bases not matched to a gene: 2. The CDR3 totals 15 residues. CDR1 and CDR2 from the germline V gene are SGHNT and YENEEA. DNA of the CDR3: TGTGCCAGCAGCCCGGGACTAGCGGGGCAAGAGACCCAGTACTTC. Translating gives CASSPGLAGQETQYF.

J is TRBJ1-1 and V is TRBV5-6; D is possibly TRBD1 (5 bases). The V end was cut by 0 bases, the J end by 3 bases, with 12 bases between. This CDR3 region has 15 residues. Germline CDR1 reads SGHDT; CDR2 reads YYEEEE. This CDR3 is CASSLVGWGDTEAFF. The CDR3 DNA sequence: TGTGCCAGCAGCTTGGTGGGCTGGGGCGACACTGAAGCTTTCTTT. The full variable domain, rest sourced from reference TRBV5-6 and TRBJ1-1, is DAGVTQSPTHLIKTRGQQVTLRCSPKSGHDTVSWYQQALGQGPQFIFQYYEEEERQRGNFPDRFSGHQFPNYSSELNVNALLLGDSALYLCASSLVGWGDTEAFFGQGTRLTVV.

The chain uses TRBV5-1 and TRBJ2-1, with TRBD2 matching 14 bases. Trimming at V came to 5 bases and at J to 7 bases, leaving 8 bases not matched to a gene. The CDR3 runs to 16 residues. Germline CDR1 and CDR2: SGHRS and YFSETQ. The CDR3 sequence is CASRPGTSGSLNEQFF. The CDR3 DNA sequence: TGCGCCAGCAGACCCGGGACTAGCGGGAGTTTGAATGAGCAGTTCTTC.